The clone carrying this T cell receptor (beta chain) has just a few counts. Its antigen is not identified. At one of its ends the junction is not consistent with the germline gene, which may arise from a read error. TCRdb re-derived calls from the PCR reads in MiXCR, one entry per CDR3 protein. The sample records approximately 550,000 distinct CDR3 sequences, roughly 26% being singletons. Naive CD8 T cells underwent sorting with the CD8+CD4-CCR7+CD45RA+ definition. The sample belongs to a study of molecular identifiers for immune sequencing clone quantification. Study-level results: Jurkat TCR RNA spiked in from one cell reportedly remained identifiable amid 970,000 or so naive cells.

The CDR3 runs to 17 residues. The germline V gene encodes CDR1 DFQATT and CDR2 SNEGSKA (reference sequence). The specimen was naive CD8+ T cells from blood, with Jurkat cell RNA spiked in. The subset is: FACS-sorted CD8+CD4-CCR7+CD45RA+ naive T cells. The chain carries TRBV20-1 and TRBJ2-2, with TRBD1 matching 10 bases. This receptor was obtained from a human donor in good health. Some libraries in this study had Jurkat cell RNA spiked in. This chain's CDR3 is CSAEGTGEMPATRELFF. The CDR3 nucleotides read TGCAGTGCCGAAGGGACAGGGGAAATGCCGGCCACCCGGGAGCTGTTTTTT.